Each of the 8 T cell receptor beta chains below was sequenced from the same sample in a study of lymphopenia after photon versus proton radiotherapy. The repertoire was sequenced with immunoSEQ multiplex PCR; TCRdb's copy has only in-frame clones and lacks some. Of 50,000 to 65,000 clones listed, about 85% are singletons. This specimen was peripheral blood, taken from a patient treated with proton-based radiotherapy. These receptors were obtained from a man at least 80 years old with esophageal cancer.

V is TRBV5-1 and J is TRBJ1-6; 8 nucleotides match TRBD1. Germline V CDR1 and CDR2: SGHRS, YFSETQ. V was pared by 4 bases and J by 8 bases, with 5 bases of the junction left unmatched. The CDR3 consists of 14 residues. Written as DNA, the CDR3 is TGCGCCAGCAGCCAACTGACAGGGGATTCACCCCTCCACTTT. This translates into CASSQLTGDSPLHF.

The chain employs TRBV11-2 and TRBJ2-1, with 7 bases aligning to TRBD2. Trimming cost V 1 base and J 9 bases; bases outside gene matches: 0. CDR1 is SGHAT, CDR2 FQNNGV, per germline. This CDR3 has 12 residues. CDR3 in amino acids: CASSLGGGEQFF. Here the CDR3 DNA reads TGTGCCAGCAGCTTAGGGGGGGGTGAGCAGTTCTTC. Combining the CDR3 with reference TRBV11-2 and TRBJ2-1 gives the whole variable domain EAGVAQSPRYKIIEKRQSVAFWCNPISGHATLYWYQQILGQGPKLLIQFQNNGVVDDSQLPKDRFSAERLKGVDSTLKIQPAKLEDSAVYLCASSLGGGEQFFGPGTRLTVL.

CDR3 region: CASSSRDTKLYGYTF. DNA for the CDR3: TGTGCCAGCAGCTCCCGGGACACCAAACTCTATGGCTACACCTTC. V usage is TRBV5-6 and J usage is TRBJ1-2; D possibly corresponds to TRBD1 (6 bases). Per the germline V gene, CDR1 is SGHDT and CDR2 is YYEEEE. Trimming cost V 3 bases and J 4 bases, with 16 bases left between them. The CDR3 has 15 amino acids.

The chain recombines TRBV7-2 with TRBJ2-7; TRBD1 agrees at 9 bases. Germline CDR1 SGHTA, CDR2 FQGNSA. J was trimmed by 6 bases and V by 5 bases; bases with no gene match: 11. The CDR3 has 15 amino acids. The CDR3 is CASSARTGVMSEQYF. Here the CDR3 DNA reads TGTGCCAGCAGCGCCAGGACAGGGGTCATGAGCGAGCAGTACTTC.

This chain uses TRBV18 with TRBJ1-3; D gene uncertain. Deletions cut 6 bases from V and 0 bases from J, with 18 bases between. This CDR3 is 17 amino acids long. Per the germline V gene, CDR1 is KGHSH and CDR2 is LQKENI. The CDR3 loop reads CASSTTAPGPSGNTIYF. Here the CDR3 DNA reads TGTGCCAGCTCTACCACAGCCCCAGGCCCCTCTGGAAACACCATATATTTT.

As DNA, the CDR3 is TGTGCCAGCAGCGATCCGGGACCTTGGCCGTATAATTCACCCCTCCACTTT. Residues: CASSDPGPWPYNSPLHF. The J gene is TRBJ1-6, the V gene TRBV5-6, with D possibly being TRBD1 (5 bases). With 4 bases removed from V and 4 bases from J, the gap between germline ends came to 18 bases. This CDR3 comprises 17 residues. Per germline, CDR1 SGHDT and CDR2 YYEEEE.

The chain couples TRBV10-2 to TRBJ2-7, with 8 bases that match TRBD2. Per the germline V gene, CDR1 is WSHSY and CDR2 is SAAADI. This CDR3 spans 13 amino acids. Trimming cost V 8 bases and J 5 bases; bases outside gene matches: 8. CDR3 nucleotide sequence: TGCGCCAGCTCGAAGCGGGAGTCGAACGAGCAGTACTTC. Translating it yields CASSKRESNEQYF.

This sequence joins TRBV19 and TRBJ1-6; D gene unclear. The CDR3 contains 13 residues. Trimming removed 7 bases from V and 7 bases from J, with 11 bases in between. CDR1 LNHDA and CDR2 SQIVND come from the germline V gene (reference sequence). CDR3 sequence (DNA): TGTGCCAGTATGTTGGGCAGCAATTCACCCCTCCACTTT. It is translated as CASMLGSNSPLHF.